This T cell receptor beta chain came from a study of blood T cells in healthy people across ages. The V end was cut by 0 bases, the J end by 3 bases, with 18 bases between. Looked up from germline, CDR1 is DFQATT and CDR2 is SNEGSKA (reference sequence). This CDR3 has 16 amino acids. Primers used in a second PCR of about 6 to 11 cycles were a sample-barcoded 5' primer and a J-beta primer mix. Via MiXCR, TCRdb re-called the 5' RACE reads, giving one row per CDR3 protein. The table includes about 830,000 distinct CDR3 sequences, 58% detected once. Specimen: blood. This clonotype originated in a man aged 25-45 years in good health. The chain carries TRBV20-1 and TRBJ2-7, with a possible D match to TRBD2 (6 bases). CDR3 nucleotides: TGCAGTGCTAGAGATGGGACTTTAGGGACCAACTACGAGCAGTACTTC. Translation: CSARDGTLGTNYEQYF.